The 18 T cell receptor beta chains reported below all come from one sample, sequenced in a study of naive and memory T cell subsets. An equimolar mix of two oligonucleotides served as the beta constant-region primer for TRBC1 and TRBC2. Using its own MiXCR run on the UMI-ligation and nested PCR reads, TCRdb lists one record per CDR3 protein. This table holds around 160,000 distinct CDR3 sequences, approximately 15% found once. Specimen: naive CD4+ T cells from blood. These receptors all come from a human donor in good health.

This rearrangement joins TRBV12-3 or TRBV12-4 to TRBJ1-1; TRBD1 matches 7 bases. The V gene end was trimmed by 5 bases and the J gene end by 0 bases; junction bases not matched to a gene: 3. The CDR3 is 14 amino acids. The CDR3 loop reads CASSMGTVNTEAFF. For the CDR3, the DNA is TGTGCCAGCAGTATGGGGACAGTGAACACTGAAGCTTTCTTT.

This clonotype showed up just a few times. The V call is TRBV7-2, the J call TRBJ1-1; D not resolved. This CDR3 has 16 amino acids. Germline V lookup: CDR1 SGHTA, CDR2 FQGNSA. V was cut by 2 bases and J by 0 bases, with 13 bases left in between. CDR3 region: CASSLWEGRLNTEAFF. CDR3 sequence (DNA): TGTGCCAGCAGCTTATGGGAGGGTAGACTGAACACTGAAGCTTTCTTT.

The CDR3 region is CASSLGSENSPLHF. DNA of the CDR3: TGTGCCAGCAGCTTAGGATCGGAGAATTCACCCCTCCACTTT. The rearrangement uses TRBV7-9 and TRBJ1-6; D uncertain. Germline CDR1 and CDR2: SEHNR and FQNEAQ (reference sequence). The germline V and J ends were trimmed by 1 base and 7 bases, with 8 bases remaining between them. This CDR3 spans 14 amino acids.

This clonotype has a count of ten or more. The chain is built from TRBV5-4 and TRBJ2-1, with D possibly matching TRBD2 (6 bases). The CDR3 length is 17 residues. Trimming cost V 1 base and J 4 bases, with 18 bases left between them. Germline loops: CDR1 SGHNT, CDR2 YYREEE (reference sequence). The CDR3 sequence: CASSLPPGSGDYNEQFF. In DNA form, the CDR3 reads TGTGCCAGCAGCTTGCCCCCCGGTAGCGGAGATTACAATGAGCAGTTCTTC.

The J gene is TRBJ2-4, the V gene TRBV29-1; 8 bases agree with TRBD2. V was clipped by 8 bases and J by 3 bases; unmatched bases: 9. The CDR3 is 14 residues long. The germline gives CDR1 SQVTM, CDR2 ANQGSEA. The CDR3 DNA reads TGCAGCACTAGCGGAGAAGGAGGCAAAAACATTCAGTACTTC. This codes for CSTSGEGGKNIQYF.

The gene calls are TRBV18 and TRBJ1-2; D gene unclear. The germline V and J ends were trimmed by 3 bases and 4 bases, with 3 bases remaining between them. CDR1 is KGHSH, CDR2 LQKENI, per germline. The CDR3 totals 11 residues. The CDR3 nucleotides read TGTGCCAGCTCACCGCCCTATGGCTACACCTTC. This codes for CASSPPYGYTF.

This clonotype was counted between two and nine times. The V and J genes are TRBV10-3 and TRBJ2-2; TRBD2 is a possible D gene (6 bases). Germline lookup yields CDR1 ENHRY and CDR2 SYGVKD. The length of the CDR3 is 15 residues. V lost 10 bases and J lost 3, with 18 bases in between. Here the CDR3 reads CATGGLAPYTGELFF. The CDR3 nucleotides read TGTGCCACCGGAGGGTTGGCACCTTACACCGGGGAGCTGTTTTTT.

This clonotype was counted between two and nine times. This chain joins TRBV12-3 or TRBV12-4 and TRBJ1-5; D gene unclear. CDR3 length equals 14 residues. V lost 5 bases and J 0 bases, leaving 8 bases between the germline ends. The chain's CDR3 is CASSPEYSNQPQHF. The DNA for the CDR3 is TGTGCCAGCAGTCCAGAATATAGCAATCAGCCCCAGCATTTT.

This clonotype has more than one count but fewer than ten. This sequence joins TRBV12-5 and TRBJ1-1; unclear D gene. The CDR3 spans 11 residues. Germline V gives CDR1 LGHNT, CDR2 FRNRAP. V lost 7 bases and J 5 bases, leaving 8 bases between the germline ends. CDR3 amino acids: CASAESTEAFF. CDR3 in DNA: TGTGCTAGTGCTGAGAGTACTGAAGCTTTCTTT.

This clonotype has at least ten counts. The CDR3 bases are TGTGCCAGCAGAGAATCAAACAGGGATGAGACCCAGTACTTC. Translating gives CASRESNRDETQYF. The chain has TRBV7-9 and TRBJ2-5; weak D call: TRBD1 (6 bases). The CDR3 has 14 amino acids. Trimming cost V 6 bases and J 5 bases, with 16 bases left between them. Germline V CDR1 and CDR2: SEHNR, FQNEAQ (reference sequence).

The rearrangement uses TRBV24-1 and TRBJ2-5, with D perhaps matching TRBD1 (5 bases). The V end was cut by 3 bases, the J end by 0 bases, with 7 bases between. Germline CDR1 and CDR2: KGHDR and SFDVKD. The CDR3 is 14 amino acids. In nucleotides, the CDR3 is TGTGCCACCAGTGATCGGACATACCAAGAGACCCAGTACTTC. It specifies CATSDRTYQETQYF.

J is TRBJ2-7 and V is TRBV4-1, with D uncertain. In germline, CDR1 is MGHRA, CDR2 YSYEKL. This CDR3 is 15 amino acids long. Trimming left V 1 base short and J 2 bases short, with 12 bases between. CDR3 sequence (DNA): TGCGCCAGCAGCCAAGTGTCACTAACGACCTACGAGCAGTACTTC. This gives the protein CASSQVSLTTYEQYF.

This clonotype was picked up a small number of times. The CDR3 here is CASSLGQQGRGYTF. CDR3 DNA: TGTGCCAGCAGCTTAGGGCAACAGGGACGCGGCTACACCTTC. V gene TRBV7-2 combines with J gene TRBJ1-2; possibly TRBD1 for D (6 bases). Germline loops: CDR1 SGHTA, CDR2 FQGNSA. There are 14 residues in the CDR3. V was shortened by 1 base and J by 8 bases, with 14 bases between the two germline ends.

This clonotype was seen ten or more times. This CDR3 reads CASSRGVDNEQFF. The DNA for the CDR3 is TGTGCCAGCAGTCGCGGGGTTGACAATGAGCAGTTCTTC. The rearrangement joins TRBV6-5 to TRBJ2-1; D perhaps matches TRBD2 (6 bases). V was trimmed by 5 bases and J by 5 bases, leaving 10 bases between them. Germline CDR1 MNHEY, CDR2 SVGAGI. The CDR3 has 13 residues.

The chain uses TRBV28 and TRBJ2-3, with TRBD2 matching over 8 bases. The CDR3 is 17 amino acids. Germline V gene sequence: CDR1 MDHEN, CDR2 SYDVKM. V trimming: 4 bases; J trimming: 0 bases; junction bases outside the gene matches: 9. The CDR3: CASSWASGPGSTDTQYF. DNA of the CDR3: TGTGCCAGCAGTTGGGCTAGCGGGCCGGGGAGCACAGATACGCAGTATTTT.

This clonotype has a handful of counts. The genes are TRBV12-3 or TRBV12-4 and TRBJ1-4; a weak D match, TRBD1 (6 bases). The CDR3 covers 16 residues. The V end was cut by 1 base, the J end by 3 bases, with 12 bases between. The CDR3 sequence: CASSLVPPGANEKLFF. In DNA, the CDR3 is TGTGCCAGCAGTTTAGTACCTCCAGGGGCTAATGAAAAACTGTTTTTT.

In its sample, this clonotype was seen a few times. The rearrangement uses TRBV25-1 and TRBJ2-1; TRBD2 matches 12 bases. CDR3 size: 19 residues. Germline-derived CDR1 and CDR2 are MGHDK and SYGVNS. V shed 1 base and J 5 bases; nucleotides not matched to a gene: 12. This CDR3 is CASSESGPYLAGGDNEQFF. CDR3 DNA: TGTGCCAGCAGTGAATCGGGGCCCTATCTAGCGGGAGGGGACAATGAGCAGTTCTTC.

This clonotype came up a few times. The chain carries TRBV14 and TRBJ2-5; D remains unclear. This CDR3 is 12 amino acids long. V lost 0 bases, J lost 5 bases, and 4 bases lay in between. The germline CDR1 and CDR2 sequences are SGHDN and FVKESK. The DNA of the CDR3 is TGTGCCAGCAGCCAAGATTGGGAGACCCAGTACTTC. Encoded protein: CASSQDWETQYF.